The 26 T cell receptor beta chains given below trace back to one sample, sequenced in a study of T cell responses to AZD1222 COVID-19 vaccine. Only in-frame clones appear in the TCRdb table, and some are missing; sequencing was by immunoSEQ multiplex PCR. The repertoire consists of under 60,000 clones, with about 89% occurring once and the leading ten covering about 5.4%. Sequences were derived from peripheral blood, sampled 28 days after the second AZD1222 dose. These TCRs come from an adult who received the AZD1222 COVID-19 vaccine.

This clone was seen a few times. The chain links TRBV11-2 to TRBJ1-5, with 8 bases aligning to TRBD1. The length of the CDR3 is 14 residues. Trimming removed 5 bases from V and 10 bases from J; junction bases left unmatched: 10. Germline CDR1 SGHAT, CDR2 FQNNGV. CDR3 amino acids: CASSLGTGGSPQHF. The CDR3 nucleotides are TGTGCCAGCAGCCTTGGGACAGGAGGGAGCCCCCAGCATTTT. Filled out from reference TRBV11-2 and TRBJ1-5, the complete variable domain reads EAGVAQSPRYKIIEKRQSVAFWCNPISGHATLYWYQQILGQGPKLLIQFQNNGVVDDSQLPKDRFSAERLKGVDSTLKIQPAKLEDSAVYLCASSLGTGGSPQHFGDGTRLSIL.

The chain combines TRBV21-1 with TRBJ2-1; TRBD1 is the table's D call and was not checked against the DNA. TRBV21-1 is deemed a pseudogene. This CDR3 comprises 11 residues. The CDR3 region has the DNA TGTGCCAGCAGGAGACACCGTGAGCAGTTCTTC. This codes for CASRRHREQFF.

The J gene is TRBJ2-5, the V gene TRBV15; D is possibly TRBD2 (6 bases). In germline, CDR1 is LNHNV, CDR2 YYDKDF (reference sequence). V lost 3 bases and J lost 3, with 29 bases in between. The CDR3 length is 20 residues. CDR3 nucleotides: TGTGCCACCAGCAGGGATGCGACGGGGGACTCCTGGATCGTCAAAGAGACCCAGTACTTC. Its translation: CATSRDATGDSWIVKETQYF.

The chain carries TRBV7-2 and TRBJ2-5; D is perhaps TRBD1 (6 bases). This CDR3 contains 13 residues. The V end was cut by 3 bases, the J end by 6 bases, with 11 bases between. Germline assignment: CDR1 SGHTA and CDR2 FQGNSA. CDR3 residues: CASSLDSGKTQYF. DNA of the CDR3: TGTGCCAGCAGCTTGGACAGTGGAAAGACCCAGTACTTC.

This sequence joins TRBV28 and TRBJ1-1; tentative D call: TRBD1 (5 bases). Trimming pared 6 bases from V and 6 bases from J, leaving 17 bases between. The CDR3 extends over 14 amino acids. Per germline, CDR1 MDHEN and CDR2 SYDVKM. This CDR3 reads CASRSGANFPEAFF. Here the CDR3 DNA reads TGTGCCAGCAGATCCGGGGCCAATTTCCCTGAAGCTTTCTTT.

The gene calls are TRBV14 and TRBJ2-1; TRBD2 matches at 10 bases. There are 16 residues in the CDR3. J was trimmed by 1 base and V by 4 bases; bases with no gene match: 4. The V gene's germline CDR1 is SGHDN and CDR2 FVKESK. In DNA form, the CDR3 reads TGTGCCAGCAGCCTTCTAGCGGGAGATTCCTACAATGAGCAGTTCTTC. Translation: CASSLLAGDSYNEQFF.

The chain combines TRBV6-1 with TRBJ1-3; a weak D match, TRBD1 (6 bases). This CDR3 contains 11 residues. Looked up from germline, CDR1 is MNHNS and CDR2 is SASEGT. V gave up 6 bases and J gave up 8 bases, with 8 bases separating them. CDR3 bases: TGTGCCAGCAGGGCAGGGGACACCATATATTTT. This gives the protein CASRAGDTIYF.

The V gene is TRBV11-2, the J gene TRBJ2-7; 9 nucleotides align to TRBD1. The junction had 4 bases not matched to a gene; V was cut back by 8 bases and J by 5 bases. The germline gives CDR1 SGHAT, CDR2 FQNNGV. The CDR3 consists of 12 residues. CDR3 loop: CASGRDRDEQYF. The CDR3 DNA reads TGTGCCAGCGGCCGGGACAGGGACGAGCAGTACTTC.

The chain has TRBV11-2 and TRBJ1-2; D gene ambiguous. The germline CDR1 and CDR2 sequences are SGHAT and FQNNGV. Deletions cut 5 bases from V and 8 bases from J, with 9 bases between. This CDR3 comprises 11 residues. The CDR3 sequence is CASSPGIGYTF. The DNA for the CDR3 is TGTGCCAGCAGCCCGGGCATCGGCTACACCTTC.

The J gene is TRBJ1-2, the V gene TRBV5-1; unclear D gene. Germline CDR1 SGHRS, CDR2 YFSETQ. The CDR3 is made up of 15 amino acids. Between the trimmed V and J ends, which lost 4 bases and 7 bases, there was a span of 20 bases. In DNA, the CDR3 is TGCGCCAGCAGCCCAAGCGCGGGTCTCTCGTTTGGCTACACCTTC. Translating gives CASSPSAGLSFGYTF.

V usage is TRBV7-9 and J usage is TRBJ1-2, with TRBD1 as a possible D gene (6 bases). The CDR3 has 16 residues. Deletions cut 3 bases from V and 0 bases from J, with 14 bases between. In germline, CDR1 is SEHNR, CDR2 FQNEAQ (reference sequence). CDR3 sequence reads: CASSFDDRNPNYGYTF. The CDR3 DNA sequence: TGTGCCAGCAGCTTTGACGACAGGAACCCTAACTATGGCTACACCTTC.

As DNA, the CDR3 is TGTGCCAGCAGTTCTCCCGGGGGGCAACAACGACGAAACACCATATATTTT. Translation: CASSSPGGQQRRNTIYF. The genes are TRBV28 and TRBJ1-3; possibly TRBD1 for D (6 bases). Between the trimmed V and J ends, which lost 4 bases and 5 bases, there was a span of 21 bases. In germline, CDR1 is MDHEN, CDR2 SYDVKM. This CDR3 has 17 amino acids.

This chain connects TRBV5-1 to TRBJ1-2; possible D gene TRBD1, 6 bases. The CDR3 loop spans 16 amino acids. Germline V gene sequence: CDR1 SGHRS, CDR2 YFSETQ. V lost 1 base to trimming and J lost 2 bases, with 15 bases between them. The CDR3 loop reads CASSLPRGAVNYGYTF. In DNA, the CDR3 is TGCGCCAGCAGCTTGCCCCGGGGGGCAGTAAACTATGGCTACACCTTC.

This rearrangement joins TRBV10-1 to TRBJ2-1; 9 nucleotides line up with TRBD1. Trimming took 6 bases from V and 11 from J; bases not matched to a gene: 8. The CDR3 loop spans 13 amino acids. The germline CDR1 and CDR2 sequences are WNHNN and SYGVQD (reference sequence). The CDR3 reads CASSEPGQGKQFF. The CDR3 nucleotides are TGCGCCAGCAGCGAACCGGGACAGGGTAAGCAGTTCTTC.

The rearrangement links TRBV6-2 or TRBV6-3 to TRBJ1-5, with TRBD1 matching 7 bases. Germline assignment: CDR1 MNHEY and CDR2 SVGEGT. The CDR3 consists of 15 residues. J was trimmed by 2 bases and V by 3 bases; bases with no gene match: 4. The CDR3 spells CASSYFTGGNQPQHF. The CDR3, as DNA: TGTGCCAGCAGTTATTTTACAGGGGGCAATCAGCCCCAGCATTTT.

The gene calls are TRBV5-1 and TRBJ1-6, with D uncertain. The CDR3 has 12 amino acids. Germline CDR1 SGHRS, CDR2 YFSETQ. V lost 1 base to trimming and J lost 16 bases, with 12 bases between them. The CDR3 region is CASSLREGRLHF. Here the CDR3 DNA reads TGCGCCAGCAGCTTGAGGGAGGGTAGACTCCACTTT.

The genes are TRBV4-1 and TRBJ1-1; 9 bases match TRBD1. The CDR3 runs to 15 residues. V dropped 6 bases and J dropped 4; count of bases not matched to a gene: 9. Germline CDR1 MGHRA, CDR2 YSYEKL. This chain's CDR3 is CASRAYRGRGTEAFF. CDR3 DNA sequence: TGCGCCAGCAGGGCGTACAGGGGGCGAGGCACTGAAGCTTTCTTT.

V gene TRBV11-3 combines with J gene TRBJ1-1; 8 bases align to TRBD1. CDR1 SGHNT and CDR2 YENEEA come from the germline V gene. V shed 5 bases, J shed 1 base, and the junction held 6 bases outside the gene matches. This CDR3 is 15 amino acids long. CDR3 coding DNA: TGTGCCAGCAGCCTTGCAGGGGGCTCGAACACTGAAGCTTTCTTT. Protein: CASSLAGGSNTEAFF. The full variable domain, with the rest looked up from reference TRBV11-3 and TRBJ1-1, is EAGVVQSPRYKIIEKKQPVAFWCNPISGHNTLYWYLQNLGQGPELLIRYENEEAVDDSQLPKDRFSAERLKGVDSTLKIQPAELGDSAVYLCASSLAGGSNTEAFFGQGTRLTVV.

The chain is built from TRBV9 and TRBJ2-3; TRBD2 aligns across 9 bases. This CDR3 is 15 amino acids long. Germline CDR1 reads SGDLS; CDR2 reads YYNGEE. After removal of 6 bases from V and 8 bases from J, the junction contained 13 bases not matched to a gene. The CDR3 nucleotides read TGTGCCAGCACCCCCTTGACTAGCGGAGCTGCTACGCAGTATTTT. Amino acids: CASTPLTSGAATQYF.

The chain employs TRBV7-7 and TRBJ2-2, with a weak D call TRBD1 (6 bases). The CDR3 length is 14 residues. CDR1 and CDR2 from the germline V gene are SSHAT and FNYEAQ (reference sequence). V lost 1 base and J lost 7, with 10 bases in between. CDR3 DNA: TGTGCCAGCAGCTTAGGGGCAGGGGTCGGGGAGCTGTTTTTT. Amino acids: CASSLGAGVGELFF.

The genes are TRBV9 and TRBJ1-2, with D perhaps TRBD1 (5 bases). The CDR3 consists of 14 residues. The V gene lost 3 bases and the J gene lost 1 base, with 10 bases spanning the gap. From germline, CDR1 is SGDLS and CDR2 YYNGEE. CDR3 coding DNA: TGTGCCAGCAGCGGGGACTCGGGTAACTATGGCTACACCTTC. It yields the protein CASSGDSGNYGYTF.

The CDR3 sequence is CASIYRSNTEAFF. The CDR3 DNA is TGTGCCAGCATATACAGGTCGAACACTGAAGCTTTCTTT. This chain joins TRBV6-6 and TRBJ1-1; a possible D gene is TRBD1 (5 bases). V lost 7 bases to trimming and J lost 1 base, with 10 bases between them. The CDR3 has 13 residues. CDR1 is MNHNY, CDR2 SVGAGI, per germline (reference sequence).

This clone was found a few times. The CDR3, as DNA: TGTGCCAGCAGCCCCCGGTACCGGCCCTTCTACGAGCAGTACTTC. The encoded protein is CASSPRYRPFYEQYF. V and J are TRBV21-1 and TRBJ2-7. TRBV21-1 is a pseudogene segment. The CDR3 is made up of 15 amino acids.

V usage is TRBV11-1 and J usage is TRBJ1-6; 9 bases agree with TRBD1. Unmatched junction bases numbered 9, after V lost 4 bases and J lost 8 bases. The CDR3 has 16 amino acids. Germline CDR1 SGHAT, CDR2 FQDESV (reference sequence). CDR3 region: CASSSPRDRVYSPLHF. In nucleotides, the CDR3 is TGTGCCAGCAGCTCCCCGCGGGACAGGGTCTATTCACCCCTCCACTTT.

The chain employs TRBV7-2 and TRBJ1-2, with D possibly TRBD1 on 5 matching bases. The CDR3 is made up of 14 amino acids. Trimming stripped 5 bases from V and 2 bases from J, with 12 bases between. Germline V gene data show CDR1 as SGHTA and CDR2 as FQGNSA. Here the CDR3 DNA reads TGTGCCAGCAGCGCCCAGCAGGGCAACTATGGCTACACCTTC. This encodes CASSAQQGNYGYTF.

The J gene is TRBJ2-7, the V gene TRBV2, with D perhaps TRBD1 or TRBD2 (5 bases each). Trimming shortened V by 6 bases and J by 6 bases, and 9 bases separated the two germline ends. The CDR3 sequence is 11 residues long. Germline assignment: CDR1 SNHLY and CDR2 FYNNEI. CDR3 DNA sequence: TGTGCCAGCAGCCGGGACCTCGAGCAGTACTTC. Amino acids: CASSRDLEQYF.